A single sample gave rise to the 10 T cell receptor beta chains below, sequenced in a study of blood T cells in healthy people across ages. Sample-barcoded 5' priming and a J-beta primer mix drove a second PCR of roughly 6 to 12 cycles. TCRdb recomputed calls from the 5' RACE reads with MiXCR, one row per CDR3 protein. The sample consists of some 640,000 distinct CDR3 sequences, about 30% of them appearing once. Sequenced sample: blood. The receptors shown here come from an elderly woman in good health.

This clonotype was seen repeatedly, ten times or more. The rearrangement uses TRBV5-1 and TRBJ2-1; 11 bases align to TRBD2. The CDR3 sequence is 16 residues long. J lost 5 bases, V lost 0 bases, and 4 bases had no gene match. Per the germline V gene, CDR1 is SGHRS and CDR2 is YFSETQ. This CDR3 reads CASSLVAGGPHNEQFF. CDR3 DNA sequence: TGCGCCAGCAGCTTGGTAGCGGGGGGGCCCCACAATGAGCAGTTCTTC.

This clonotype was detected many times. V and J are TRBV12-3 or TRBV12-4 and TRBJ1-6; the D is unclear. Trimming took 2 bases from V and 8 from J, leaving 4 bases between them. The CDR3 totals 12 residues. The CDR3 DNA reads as TGTGCCAGCAGTTTAAGGGATTCACCCCTCCACTTT. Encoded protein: CASSLRDSPLHF.

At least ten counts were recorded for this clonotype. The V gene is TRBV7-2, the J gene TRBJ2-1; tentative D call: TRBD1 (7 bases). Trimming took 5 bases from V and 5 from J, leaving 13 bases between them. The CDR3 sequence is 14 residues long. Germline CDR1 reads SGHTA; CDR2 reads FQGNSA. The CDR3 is CASSPGGSDNEQFF. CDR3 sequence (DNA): TGTGCCAGCAGCCCAGGGGGGAGTGACAATGAGCAGTTCTTC.

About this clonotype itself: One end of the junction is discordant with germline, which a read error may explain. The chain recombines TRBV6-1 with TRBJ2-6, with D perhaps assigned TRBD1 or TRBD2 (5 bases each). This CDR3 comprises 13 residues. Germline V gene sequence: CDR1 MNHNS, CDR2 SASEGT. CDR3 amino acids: CASKGLGANVQTF. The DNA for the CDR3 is TGTGCCAGCAAAGGGCTCGGGGCCAACGTCCAGACTTTC.

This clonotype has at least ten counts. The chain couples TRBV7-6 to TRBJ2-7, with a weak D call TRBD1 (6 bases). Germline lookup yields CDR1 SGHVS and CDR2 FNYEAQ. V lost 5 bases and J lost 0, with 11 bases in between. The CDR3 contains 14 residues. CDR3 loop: CASSRQGTSYEQYF. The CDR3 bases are TGTGCCAGCAGCCGCCAGGGGACCTCCTACGAGCAGTACTTC.

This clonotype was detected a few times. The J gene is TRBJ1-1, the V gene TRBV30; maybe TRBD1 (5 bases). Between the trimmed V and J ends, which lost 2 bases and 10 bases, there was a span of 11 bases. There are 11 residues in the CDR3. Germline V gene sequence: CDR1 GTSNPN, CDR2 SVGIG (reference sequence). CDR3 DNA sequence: TGTGCCTGGAGTCTTGGGACGGGAGCTTTCTTT. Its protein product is CAWSLGTGAFF. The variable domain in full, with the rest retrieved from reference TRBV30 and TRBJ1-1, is SQTIHQWPATLVQPVGSPLSLECTVEGTSNPNLYWYRQAAGRGLQLLFYSVGIGQISSEVPQNLSASRPQDRQFILSSKKLLLSDSGFYLCAWSLGTGAFFGQGTRLTVV.

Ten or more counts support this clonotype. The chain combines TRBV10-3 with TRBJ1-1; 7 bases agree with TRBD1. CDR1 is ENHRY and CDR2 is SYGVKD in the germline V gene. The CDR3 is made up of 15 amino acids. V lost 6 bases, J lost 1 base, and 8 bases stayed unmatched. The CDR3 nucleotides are TGTGCCATCAGGCCGGGGGCAGGGGGGAACACTGAAGCTTTCTTT. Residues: CAIRPGAGGNTEAFF.

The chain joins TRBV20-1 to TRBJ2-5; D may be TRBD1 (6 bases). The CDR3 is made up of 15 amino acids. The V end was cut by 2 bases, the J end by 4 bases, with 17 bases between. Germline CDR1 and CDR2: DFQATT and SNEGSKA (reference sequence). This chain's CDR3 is CSARIRRTVRETQYF. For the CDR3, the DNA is TGCAGTGCTAGAATTAGAAGGACAGTGCGAGAGACCCAGTACTTC.

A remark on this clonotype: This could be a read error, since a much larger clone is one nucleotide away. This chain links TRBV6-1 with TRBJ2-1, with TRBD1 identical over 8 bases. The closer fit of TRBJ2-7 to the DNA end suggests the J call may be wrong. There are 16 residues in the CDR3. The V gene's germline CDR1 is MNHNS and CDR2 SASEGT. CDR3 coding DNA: TGTGCCAGCACCTTGATTACAGGGGGATTGGGCAATGAGCAGTACTTC. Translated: CASTLITGGLGNEQYF.

CDR3 sequence reads: CATSRESRGLAYNEQFF. The CDR3, as DNA: TGTGCCACCAGCAGAGAGTCGCGGGGGCTCGCCTACAATGAGCAGTTCTTC. The rearrangement links TRBV15 to TRBJ2-1, with a possible D match to TRBD2 (7 bases). CDR3 length: 17 residues. Trimming cost V 0 bases and J 2 bases, with 14 bases left between them. Germline loops: CDR1 LNHNV, CDR2 YYDKDF (reference sequence).